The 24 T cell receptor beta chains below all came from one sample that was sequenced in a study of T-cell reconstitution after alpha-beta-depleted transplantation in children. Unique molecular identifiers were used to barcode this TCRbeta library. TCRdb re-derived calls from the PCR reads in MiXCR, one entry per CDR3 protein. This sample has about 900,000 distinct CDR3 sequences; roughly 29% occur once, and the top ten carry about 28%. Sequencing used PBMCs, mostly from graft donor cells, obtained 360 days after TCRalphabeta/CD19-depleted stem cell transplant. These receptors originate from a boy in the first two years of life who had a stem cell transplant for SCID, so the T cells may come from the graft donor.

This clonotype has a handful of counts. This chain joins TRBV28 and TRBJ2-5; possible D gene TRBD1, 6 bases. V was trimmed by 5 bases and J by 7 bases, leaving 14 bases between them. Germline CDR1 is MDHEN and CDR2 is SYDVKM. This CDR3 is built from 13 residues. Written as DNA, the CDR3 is TGTGCCAGCAGTCGGGACACACTGGGGACCCAGTACTTC. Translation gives CASSRDTLGTQYF.

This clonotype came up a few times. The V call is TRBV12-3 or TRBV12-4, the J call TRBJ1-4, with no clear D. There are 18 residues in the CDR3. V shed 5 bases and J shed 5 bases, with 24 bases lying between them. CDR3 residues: CASSPTVVNRWRNEKLFF. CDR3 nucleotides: TGTGCCAGCAGTCCCACGGTGGTCAACCGCTGGAGAAATGAAAAACTGTTTTTT.

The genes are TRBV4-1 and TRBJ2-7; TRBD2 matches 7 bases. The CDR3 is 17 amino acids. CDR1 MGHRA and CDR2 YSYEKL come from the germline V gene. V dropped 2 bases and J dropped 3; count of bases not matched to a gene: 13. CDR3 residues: CASSQLWGRGLFYEQYF. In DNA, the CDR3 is TGCGCCAGCAGCCAACTATGGGGGAGGGGACTTTTCTACGAGCAGTACTTC.

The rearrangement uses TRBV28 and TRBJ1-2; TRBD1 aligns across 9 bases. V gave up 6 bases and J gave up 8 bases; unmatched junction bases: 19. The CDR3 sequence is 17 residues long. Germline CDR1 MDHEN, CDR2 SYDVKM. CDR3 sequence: CASSQTLGQGIEGGYTF. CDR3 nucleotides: TGTGCCAGCAGCCAAACCCTGGGACAGGGTATCGAGGGCGGCTACACCTTC.

CDR3 sequence: CASSRGLDSPTDTQYF. CDR3 sequence (DNA): TGTGCCAGCAGCCGCGGGCTGGACAGCCCCACAGATACGCAGTATTTT. The chain carries TRBV4-2 and TRBJ2-3, with TRBD1 as a possible D gene (6 bases). Looked up from germline, CDR1 is LGHNA and CDR2 is YNFKEQ. CDR3 length: 16 amino acids. V lost 4 bases and J 2 bases, leaving 16 bases between the germline ends.

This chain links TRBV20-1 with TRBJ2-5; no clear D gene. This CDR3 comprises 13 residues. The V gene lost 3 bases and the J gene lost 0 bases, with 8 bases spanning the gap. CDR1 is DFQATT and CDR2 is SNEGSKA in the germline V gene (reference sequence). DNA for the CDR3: TGCAGTGCTAGTGGGTCAGACCAAGAGACCCAGTACTTC. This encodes CSASGSDQETQYF.

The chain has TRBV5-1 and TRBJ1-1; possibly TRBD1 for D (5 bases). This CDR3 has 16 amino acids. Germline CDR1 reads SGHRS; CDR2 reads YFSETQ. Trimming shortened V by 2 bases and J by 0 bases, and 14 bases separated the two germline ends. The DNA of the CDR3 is TGCGCCAGCAGCTTCTCAAAGGGGCAGGTGAACACTGAAGCTTTCTTT. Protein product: CASSFSKGQVNTEAFF.

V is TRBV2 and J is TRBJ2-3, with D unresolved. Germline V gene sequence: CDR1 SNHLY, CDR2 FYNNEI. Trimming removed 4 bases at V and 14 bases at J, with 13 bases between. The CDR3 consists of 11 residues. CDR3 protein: CASSGAVVWYF. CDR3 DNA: TGTGCCAGCAGTGGGGCAGTAGTCTGGTATTTT.

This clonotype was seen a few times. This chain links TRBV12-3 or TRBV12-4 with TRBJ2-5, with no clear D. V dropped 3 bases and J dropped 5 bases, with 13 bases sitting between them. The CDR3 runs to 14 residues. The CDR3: CASSFARFSETQYF. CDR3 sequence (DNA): TGTGCCAGCAGTTTCGCCCGGTTTTCGGAGACCCAGTACTTC.

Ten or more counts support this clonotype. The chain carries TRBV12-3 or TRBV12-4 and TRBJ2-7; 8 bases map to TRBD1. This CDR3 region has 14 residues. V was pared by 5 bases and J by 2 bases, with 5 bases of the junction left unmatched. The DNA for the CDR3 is TGTGCCAGCAGTCCCCGGACAGGGACCTACGAGCAGTACTTC. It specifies CASSPRTGTYEQYF.

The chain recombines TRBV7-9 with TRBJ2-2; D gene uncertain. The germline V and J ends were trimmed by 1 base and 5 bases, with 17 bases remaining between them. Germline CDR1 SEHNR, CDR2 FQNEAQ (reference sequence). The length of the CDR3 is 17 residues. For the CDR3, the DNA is TGTGCCAGCAGCTTAGGATCGGGCAGCCTGAGAACCGGGGAGCTGTTTTTT. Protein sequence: CASSLGSGSLRTGELFF.

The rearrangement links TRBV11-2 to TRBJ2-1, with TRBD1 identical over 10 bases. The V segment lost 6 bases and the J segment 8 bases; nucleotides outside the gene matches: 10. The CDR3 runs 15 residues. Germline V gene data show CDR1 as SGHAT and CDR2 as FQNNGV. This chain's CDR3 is CASSPGTGAGHEQFF. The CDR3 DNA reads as TGTGCCAGCAGTCCCGGGACAGGGGCGGGTCATGAGCAGTTCTTC.

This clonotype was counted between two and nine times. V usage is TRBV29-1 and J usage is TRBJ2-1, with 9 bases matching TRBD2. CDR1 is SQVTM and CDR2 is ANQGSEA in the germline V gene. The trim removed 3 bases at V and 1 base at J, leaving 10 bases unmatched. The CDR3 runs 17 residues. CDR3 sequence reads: CSVDGNLAGRSYNEQFF. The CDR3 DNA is TGCAGCGTTGATGGAAACCTAGCGGGGAGATCCTACAATGAGCAGTTCTTC.

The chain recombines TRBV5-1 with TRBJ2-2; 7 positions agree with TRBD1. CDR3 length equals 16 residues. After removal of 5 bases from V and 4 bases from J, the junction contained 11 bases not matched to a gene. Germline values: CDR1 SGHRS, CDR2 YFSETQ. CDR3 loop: CASSYRQGIGTGELFF. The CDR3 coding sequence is TGCGCCAGCAGTTACCGACAGGGAATAGGCACCGGGGAGCTGTTTTTT. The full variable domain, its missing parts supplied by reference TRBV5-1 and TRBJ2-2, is KAGVTQTPRYLIKTRGQQVTLSCSPISGHRSVSWYQQTPGQGLQFLFEYFSETQRNKGNFPGRFSGRQFSNSRSEMNVSTLELGDSALYLCASSYRQGIGTGELFFGEGSRLTVL.

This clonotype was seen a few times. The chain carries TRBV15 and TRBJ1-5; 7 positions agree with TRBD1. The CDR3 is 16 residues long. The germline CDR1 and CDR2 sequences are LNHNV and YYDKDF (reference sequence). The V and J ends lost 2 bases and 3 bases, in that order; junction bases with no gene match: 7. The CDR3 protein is CATSRLDRDDNQPQHF. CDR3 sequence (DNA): TGTGCCACCAGCAGACTTGACAGGGACGACAATCAGCCCCAGCATTTT. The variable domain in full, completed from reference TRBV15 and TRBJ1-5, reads DAMVIQNPRYQVTQFGKPVTLSCSQTLNHNVMYWYQQKSSQAPKLLFHYYDKDFNNEADTPDNFQSRRPNTSFCFLDIRSPGLGDTAMYLCATSRLDRDDNQPQHFGDGTRLSIL.

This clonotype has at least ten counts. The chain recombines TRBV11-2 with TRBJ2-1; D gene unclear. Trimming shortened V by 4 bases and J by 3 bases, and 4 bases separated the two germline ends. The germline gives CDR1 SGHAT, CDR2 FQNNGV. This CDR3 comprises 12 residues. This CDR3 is CASSSIYNEQFF. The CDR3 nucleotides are TGTGCCAGCAGCTCGATCTACAATGAGCAGTTCTTC.

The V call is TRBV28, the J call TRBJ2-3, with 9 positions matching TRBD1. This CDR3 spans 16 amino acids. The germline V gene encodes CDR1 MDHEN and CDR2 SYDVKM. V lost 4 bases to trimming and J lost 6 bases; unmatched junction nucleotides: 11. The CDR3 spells CASSSTGTGQPDTQYF. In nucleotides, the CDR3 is TGTGCCAGCAGTTCCACCGGGACAGGGCAACCCGATACGCAGTATTTT.

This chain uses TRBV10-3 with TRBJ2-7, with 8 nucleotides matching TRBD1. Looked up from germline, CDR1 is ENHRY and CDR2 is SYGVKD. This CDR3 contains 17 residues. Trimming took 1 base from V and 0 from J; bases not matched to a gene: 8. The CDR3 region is CAISEWAGGLFSYEQYF. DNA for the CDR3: TGTGCCATCAGTGAGTGGGCAGGGGGCCTCTTCTCCTACGAGCAGTACTTC.

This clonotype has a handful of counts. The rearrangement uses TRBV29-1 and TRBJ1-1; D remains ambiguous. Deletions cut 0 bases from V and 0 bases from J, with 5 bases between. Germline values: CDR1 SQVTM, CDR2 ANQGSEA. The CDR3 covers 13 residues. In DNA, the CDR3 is TGCAGCGTTGAAGACAGGTTGAACACTGAAGCTTTCTTT. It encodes CSVEDRLNTEAFF.

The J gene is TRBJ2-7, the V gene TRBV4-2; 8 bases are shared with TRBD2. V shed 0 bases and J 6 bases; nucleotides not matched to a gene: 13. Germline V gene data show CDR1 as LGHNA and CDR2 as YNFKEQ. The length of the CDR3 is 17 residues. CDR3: CASSQDGGFRGGPEQYF. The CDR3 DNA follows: TGTGCCAGCAGCCAAGATGGAGGGTTTCGGGGGGGCCCCGAGCAGTACTTC.

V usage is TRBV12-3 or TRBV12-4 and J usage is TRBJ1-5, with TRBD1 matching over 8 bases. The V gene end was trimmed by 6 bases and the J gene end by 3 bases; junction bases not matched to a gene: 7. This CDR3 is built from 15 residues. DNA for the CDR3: TGTGCCAGCAGATACGACAGGGGTGCCAATCAGCCCCAGCATTTT. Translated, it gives CASRYDRGANQPQHF.

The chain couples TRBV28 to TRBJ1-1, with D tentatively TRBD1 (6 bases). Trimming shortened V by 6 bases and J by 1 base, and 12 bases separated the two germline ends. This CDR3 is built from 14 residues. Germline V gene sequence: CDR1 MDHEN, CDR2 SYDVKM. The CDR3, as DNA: TGTGCCAGCAGGGTGGGACATGCGAACACTGAAGCTTTCTTT. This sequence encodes CASRVGHANTEAFF.

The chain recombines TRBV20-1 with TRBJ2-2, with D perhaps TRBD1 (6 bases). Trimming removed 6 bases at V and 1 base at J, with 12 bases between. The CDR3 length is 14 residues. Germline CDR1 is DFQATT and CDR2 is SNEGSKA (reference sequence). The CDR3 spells CSAPDRKNTGELFF. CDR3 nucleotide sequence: TGCAGTGCCCCGGACAGAAAGAACACCGGGGAGCTGTTTTTT.

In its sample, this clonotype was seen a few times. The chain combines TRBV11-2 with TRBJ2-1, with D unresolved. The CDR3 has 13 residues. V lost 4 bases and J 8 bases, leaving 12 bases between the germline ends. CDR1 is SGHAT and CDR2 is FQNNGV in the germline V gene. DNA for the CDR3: TGTGCCAGCAGCTCCTCGACCCGCGATGAGCAGTTCTTC. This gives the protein CASSSSTRDEQFF.